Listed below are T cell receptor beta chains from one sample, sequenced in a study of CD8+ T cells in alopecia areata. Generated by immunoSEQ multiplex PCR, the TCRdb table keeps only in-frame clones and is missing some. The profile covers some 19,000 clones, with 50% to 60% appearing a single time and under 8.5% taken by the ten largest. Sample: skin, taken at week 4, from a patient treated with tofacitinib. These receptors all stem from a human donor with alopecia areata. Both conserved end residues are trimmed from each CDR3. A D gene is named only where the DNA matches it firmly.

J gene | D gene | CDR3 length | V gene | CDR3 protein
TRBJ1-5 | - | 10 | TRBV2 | ASANSNQPQH
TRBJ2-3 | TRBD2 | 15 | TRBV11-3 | ASSPGRGLAGTDTQY
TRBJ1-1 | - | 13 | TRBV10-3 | AISESPLGDTEAF
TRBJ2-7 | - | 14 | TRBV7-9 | ASSSSEGGELYEQY
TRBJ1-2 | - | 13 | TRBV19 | ASSIEDSNIYGYT
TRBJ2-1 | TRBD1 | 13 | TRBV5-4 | ASSPRDRGYNEQF
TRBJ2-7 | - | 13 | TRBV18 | ASSPGFGGGYEQY
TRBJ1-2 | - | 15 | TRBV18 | ASSPPLFSPPDYGYT
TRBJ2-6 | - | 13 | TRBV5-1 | ASSSDTSGANVLT
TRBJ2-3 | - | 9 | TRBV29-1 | SVLSKDTQY
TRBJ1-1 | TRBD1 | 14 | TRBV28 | ASSSPPTGENTEAF
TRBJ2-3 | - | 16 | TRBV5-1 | ASSSGRELRGPGTAQY
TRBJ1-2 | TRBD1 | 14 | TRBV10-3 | AISELSGGRSYGYT
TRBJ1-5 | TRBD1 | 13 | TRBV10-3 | AISEGGWGNQPQH
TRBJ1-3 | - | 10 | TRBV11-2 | ASSLNRNTIY
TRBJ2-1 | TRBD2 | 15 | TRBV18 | ASSPPPGGGPMAEQF
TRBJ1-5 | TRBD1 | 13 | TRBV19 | ASSDFLQGNQPQH
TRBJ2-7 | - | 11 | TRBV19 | ISGKPYIHEQY
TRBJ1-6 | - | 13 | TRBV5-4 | ASSLTGDSNSPLH
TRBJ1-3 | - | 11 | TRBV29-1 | SVTSSSGNTIY
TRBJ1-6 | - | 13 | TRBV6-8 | ATTDSPEGSSPLH
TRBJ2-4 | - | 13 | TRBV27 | ASSFSAGAKNIQY
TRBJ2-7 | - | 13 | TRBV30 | AWSVGVGGPYEQY
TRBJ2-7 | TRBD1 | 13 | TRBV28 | ASSPTGTGSYEQY
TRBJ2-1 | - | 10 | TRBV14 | ASSHPRDEQF
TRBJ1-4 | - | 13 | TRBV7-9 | ASSLVQALNEKLF
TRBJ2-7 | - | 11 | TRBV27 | ASSFGYLYEQY
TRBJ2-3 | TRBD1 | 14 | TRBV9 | ASSVVGDRKEDTQY
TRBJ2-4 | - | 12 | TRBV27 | ASSSPLRRNIQY
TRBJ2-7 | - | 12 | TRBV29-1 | SVEDPRRGHEQY
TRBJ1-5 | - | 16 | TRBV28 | ASSPRAVGVMSSQPQH
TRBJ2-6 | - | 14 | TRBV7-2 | ASTENRADGANVLT
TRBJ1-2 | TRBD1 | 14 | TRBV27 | ASSAYPGQGYYGYT